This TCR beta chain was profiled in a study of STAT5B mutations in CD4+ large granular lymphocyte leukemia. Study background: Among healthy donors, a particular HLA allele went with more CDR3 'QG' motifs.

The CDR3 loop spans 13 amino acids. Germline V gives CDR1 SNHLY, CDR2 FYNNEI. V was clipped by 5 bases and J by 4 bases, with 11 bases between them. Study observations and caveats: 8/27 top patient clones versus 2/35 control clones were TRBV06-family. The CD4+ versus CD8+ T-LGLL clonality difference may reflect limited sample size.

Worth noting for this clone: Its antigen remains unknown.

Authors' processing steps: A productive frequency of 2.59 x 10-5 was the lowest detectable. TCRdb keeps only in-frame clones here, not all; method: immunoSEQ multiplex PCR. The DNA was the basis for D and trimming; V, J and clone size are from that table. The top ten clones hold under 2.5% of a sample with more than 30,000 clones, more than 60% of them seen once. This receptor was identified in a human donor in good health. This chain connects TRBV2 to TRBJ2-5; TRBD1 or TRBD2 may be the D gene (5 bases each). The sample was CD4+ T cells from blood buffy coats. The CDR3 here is CASSWGPTETQYF. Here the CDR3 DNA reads TGTGCCAGCAGTTGGGGACCTACAGAGACCCAGTACTTC.